This TCR beta chain derives from a study of blood T cells in healthy people across ages (dated by TCRdb to between 2014 and 2016). General notes on the study: In model experiments, roughly one uniquely barcoded TCR beta cDNA molecule per two T cells was captured by template switching. To track age-related changes in TCR beta repertoire diversity, the study relied on deep sequencing normalized with unique cDNA molecular identifiers. To avoid experimental bias, donors of different ages were randomly spread across the sequencing lanes. Two additional independent replicas of 1 million unique cDNA reads from the same blood draw were analyzed for two donors (one aged 18 to 29 and one aged 80 or older). The donors were divided into four age groups: young (average approximately 16 years), middle-aged (over 35), aged (under 70) and long-lived (around 80).

The donors were roughly 40 Caucasian individuals from Russia, aged 6 to 90 years, who were systemically healthy. Each donor gave ten milliliters of peripheral blood, drawn into EDTA-treated Vacutainer tubes. Ficoll-Paque density-gradient centrifugation was used to isolate PBMCs, with at least 7 million per sample. Total RNA was extracted from PBMCs with Trizol reagent, with at least 6 micrograms obtained per sample. For every donor, an aliquot of PBMCs went through flow cytometry to measure the percentages of naive CD45RAhigh/CD27high T cells. V lost 0 bases and J lost 8 bases; the stretch between them is 11 bases long. The germline V gene sets CDR1 to SGHDT and CDR2 to YYEEEE. CDR3 length: 13 amino acids, cysteine to phenylalanine. Only the CDR3 DNA is retained, 39 bases long and in frame from the first base. As regards this clonotype: It has no known antigen specificity. Qualities for individual bases were not recorded, and no much larger clone is one base off.

The full study reports these points: Observed TCR beta diversity correlated strongly with the percentage of naive T cells measured by flow cytometry. Compared with the aged group, the long-lived group had more naive CD4+ T cells, fewer expanded clones and increased TCR diversity, suggesting age selection. Since profiling was done on bulk unsorted PBMCs, naive and antigen-experienced compartments could not be conclusively compared. As age increased, observed TCR beta diversity per million T cells dropped in a roughly linear way, and a significant reduction was already evident by age about 40. Estimates of total diversity from one million sequenced T cells were regarded as lower bounds and underestimates. Because the CMV infection status of the donors was unknown, age-related changes in expanded clonotypes may potentially have been confounded.

The library relied on 5' RACE. TCRdb records Illumina HiSeq 2500 as the sequencer. A second PCR of about 7 to 12 cycles was run with a J-beta primer mix and a sample-barcoded 5' primer. Each TCR beta cDNA molecule received a unique molecular identifier from a template-switch 5' adaptor carrying 12 random nucleotides. Each sample yielded at least 3 million CDR3-containing paired-end reads. All of the RNA was converted into first-strand cDNA using the Mint cDNA synthesis kit, with a TRBC-specific oligonucleotide serving as the primer. Following uracil-DNA glycosylase treatment, all cDNA underwent a first 18-cycle PCR with the universal primers M1SS and BC2_uni_R. From the authors' description of their analysis: For normalization, 1 million high-quality reads were randomly selected from each sample, with every read carrying a distinct molecular identifier. Reads with shared molecular identifiers were discarded instead of being binned into consensus sequences. CDR3 identification, clonotype clustering and error correction used MiTCR with a Q25 quality threshold and the strictest error-elimination algorithm. A nonparametric unseen species model with Euler transformation was used to estimate a lower bound on total TCR beta diversity. TCRdb reran the public reads through fastp at Q25 and MiXCR, keeping productive beta chains. Every distinct CDR3 protein forms one entry, paired with its most common genes and DNA. The V and J calls shown here were made by TCRdb, not taken from the authors' results. This sample is represented by 1.5 million to 2 million distinct CDR3 sequences; roughly 50% of them were singletons. The biggest ten clones account for over 2% of the sample.

This receptor was taken from a woman between 40 and 50 years old in good health. The sequence joins TRBV5-6 to TRBJ1-2; the D gene assignment is ambiguous. Source material: blood. The DNA is as follows: TGTGCCAGCAGCTTGGAGGGATCTAGGGGCTACACCTTC. This translates into CASSLEGSRGYTF.